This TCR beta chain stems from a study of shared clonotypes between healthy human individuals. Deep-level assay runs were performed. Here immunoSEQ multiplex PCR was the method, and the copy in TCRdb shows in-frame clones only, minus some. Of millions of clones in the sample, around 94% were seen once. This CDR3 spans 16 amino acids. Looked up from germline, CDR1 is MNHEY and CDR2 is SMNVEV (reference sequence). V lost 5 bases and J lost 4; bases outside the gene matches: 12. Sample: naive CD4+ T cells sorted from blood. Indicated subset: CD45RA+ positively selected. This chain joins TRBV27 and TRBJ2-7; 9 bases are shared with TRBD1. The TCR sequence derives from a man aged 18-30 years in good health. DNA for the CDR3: TGTGCCAGCAGTAGATACTTCGGGGACAGGGCTTACGAGCAGTACTTC. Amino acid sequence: CASSRYFGDRAYEQYF.